The 3 T cell receptor beta chains below all came from one sample that was sequenced in a study of blood T cell repertoires in COVID-19. Using immunoSEQ multiplex PCR, the repertoire was profiled, and TCRdb retains in-frame clones only, with some absent. The data show some 300,000 clones, roughly 90% seen once. Sample: peripheral blood. The receptor source for this set is a woman in her thirties or forties with COVID-19, enrolled during active disease.

The V call is TRBV28, the J call TRBJ2-3, with 10 positions matching TRBD1. The CDR3 extends over 16 amino acids. V was clipped by 2 bases and J by 0 bases; unmatched bases: 2. Germline V gene lookup returns CDR1 MDHEN and CDR2 SYDVKM. The CDR3 bases are TGTGCCAGCAGTTTACCGGGACAGGGGAGCACAGATACGCAGTATTTT. Amino acid sequence: CASSLPGQGSTDTQYF.

The rearrangement uses TRBV19 and TRBJ1-5; 8 bases are shared with TRBD1. Looked up from germline, CDR1 is LNHDA and CDR2 is SQIVND (reference sequence). This CDR3 is built from 15 residues. With 3 bases clipped from V and 6 bases from J, the junction kept 7 bases outside the gene matches. CDR3 coding DNA: TGTGCCAGTAGTATCGGGCCAGGGGGCACTCAGCCCCAGCATTTT. Translated, it gives CASSIGPGGTQPQHF. The full variable domain, in which reference TRBV19 and TRBJ1-5 provide the parts outside the CDR3, is DGGITQSPKYLFRKEGQNVTLSCEQNLNHDAMYWYRQDPGQGLRLIYYSQIVNDFQKGDIAEGYSVSREKKESFPLTVTSAQKNPTAFYLCASSIGPGGTQPQHFGDGTRLSIL.

The count of this clone is one. The rearrangement links TRBV6-5 to TRBJ2-7; D is perhaps TRBD1 (7 bases). Germline V CDR1 and CDR2: MNHEY, SVGAGI. The length of the CDR3 is 15 residues. V lost 0 bases and J 9 bases, leaving 18 bases between the germline ends. The CDR3 DNA is TGTGCCAGCAGTTACTCTCAACAGGGGAGGACGATGCAGTACTTC. Protein product: CASSYSQQGRTMQYF.